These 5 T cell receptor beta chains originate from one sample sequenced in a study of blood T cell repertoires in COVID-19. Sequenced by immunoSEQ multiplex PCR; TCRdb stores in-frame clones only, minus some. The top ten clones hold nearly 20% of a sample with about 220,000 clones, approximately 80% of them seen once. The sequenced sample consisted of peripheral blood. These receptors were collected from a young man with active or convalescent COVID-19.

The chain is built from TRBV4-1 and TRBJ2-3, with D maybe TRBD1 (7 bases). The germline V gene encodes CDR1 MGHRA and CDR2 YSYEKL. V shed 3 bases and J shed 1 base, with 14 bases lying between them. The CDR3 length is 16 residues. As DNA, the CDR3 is TGCGCCAGCAGCCATCAGGGGGGACGAGGCACAGATACGCAGTATTTT. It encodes CASSHQGGRGTDTQYF.

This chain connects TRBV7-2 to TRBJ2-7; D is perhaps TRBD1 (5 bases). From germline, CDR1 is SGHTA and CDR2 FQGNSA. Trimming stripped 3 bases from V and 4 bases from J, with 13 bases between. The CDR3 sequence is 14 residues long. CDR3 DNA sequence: TGTGCCAGCAGCTTTAGGACACTGGGGTACGAGCAGTACTTC. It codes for CASSFRTLGYEQYF.

DNA of the CDR3: TGTGCCAGCTCACCACAAAAGGGGTACCAAGAGACCCAGTACTTC. Its protein is CASSPQKGYQETQYF. The chain joins TRBV18 to TRBJ2-5; a possible D gene is TRBD1 (5 bases). CDR1 and CDR2 (germline): KGHSH, LQKENI. The CDR3 is 15 residues long. V dropped 1 base and J dropped 0 bases, with 9 bases sitting between them. The full variable domain, in which reference TRBV18 and TRBJ2-5 provide the parts outside the CDR3, is NAGVMQNPRHLVRRRGQEARLRCSPMKGHSHVYWYRQLPEEGLKFMVYLQKENIIDESGMPKERFSAEFPKEGPSILRIQQVVRGDSAAYFCASSPQKGYQETQYFGPGTRLLVL.

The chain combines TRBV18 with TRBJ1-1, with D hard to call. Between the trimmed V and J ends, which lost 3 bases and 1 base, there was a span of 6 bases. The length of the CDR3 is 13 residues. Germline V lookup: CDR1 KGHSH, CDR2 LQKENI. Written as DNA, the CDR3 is TGTGCCAGCTCACCGCAGGAGAACACTGAAGCTTTCTTT. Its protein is CASSPQENTEAFF.

CDR3 nucleotide sequence: TGTGCCAGCTCACCATCCCTAGCGTCTAGCACAGATACGCAGTATTTT. Translating gives CASSPSLASSTDTQYF. The chain links TRBV18 to TRBJ2-3; a possible D gene is TRBD2 (6 bases). The V end was cut by 2 bases, the J end by 0 bases, with 12 bases between. Germline values: CDR1 KGHSH, CDR2 LQKENI. The CDR3 has 16 amino acids.